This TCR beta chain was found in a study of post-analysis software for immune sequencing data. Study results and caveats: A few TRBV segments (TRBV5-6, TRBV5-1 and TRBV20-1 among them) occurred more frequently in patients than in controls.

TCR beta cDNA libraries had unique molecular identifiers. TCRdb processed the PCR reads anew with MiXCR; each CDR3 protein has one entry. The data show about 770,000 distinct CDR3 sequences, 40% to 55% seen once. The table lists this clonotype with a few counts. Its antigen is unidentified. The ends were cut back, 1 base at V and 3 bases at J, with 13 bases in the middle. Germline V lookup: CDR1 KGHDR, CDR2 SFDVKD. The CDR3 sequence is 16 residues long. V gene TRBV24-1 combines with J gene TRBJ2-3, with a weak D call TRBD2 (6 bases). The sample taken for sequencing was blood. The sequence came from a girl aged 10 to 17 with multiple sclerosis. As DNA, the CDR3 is TGTGCCACCAGTGATTTCACTAGCAGGAGTACAGATACGCAGTATTTT. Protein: CATSDFTSRSTDTQYF.